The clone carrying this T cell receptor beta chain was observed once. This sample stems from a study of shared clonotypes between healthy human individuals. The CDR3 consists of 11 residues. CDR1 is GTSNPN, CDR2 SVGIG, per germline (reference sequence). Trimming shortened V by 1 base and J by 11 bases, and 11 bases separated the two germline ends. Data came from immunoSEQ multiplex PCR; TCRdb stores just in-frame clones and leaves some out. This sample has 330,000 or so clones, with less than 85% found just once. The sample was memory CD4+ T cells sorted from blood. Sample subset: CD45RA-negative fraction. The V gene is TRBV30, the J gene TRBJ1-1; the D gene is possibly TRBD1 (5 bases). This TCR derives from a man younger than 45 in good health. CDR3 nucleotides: TGTGCCTGGAGTGGTGACAGTGTGGCTTTCTTT. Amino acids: CAWSGDSVAFF. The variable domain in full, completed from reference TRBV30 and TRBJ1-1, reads SQTIHQWPATLVQPVGSPLSLECTVEGTSNPNLYWYRQAAGRGLQLLFYSVGIGQISSEVPQNLSASRPQDRQFILSSKKLLLSDSGFYLCAWSGDSVAFFGQGTRLTVV.